This T cell receptor (beta chain) is from a study of regulatory T cells in long-lasting Graves disease. This sample's time point: newly diagnosed GD, antithyroid drugs for less than 3 months. Extracted PBMC RNA gave rise to the TCR library. Patients of an endocrinology department in Xi'an, China, were included. CDR3-region Arm-PCR and iRepertoire HTBI primers produced the TCR beta libraries. TCRdb redid the calling of the multiplex PCR reads with MiXCR, one entry per CDR3 protein. The sample consists of roughly 500,000 distinct CDR3 sequences, about 14% of them appearing once. Germline-derived CDR1 and CDR2 are SGHRS and YFSETQ. CDR3 length: 16 amino acids. With 4 bases clipped from V and 8 bases from J, the junction kept 7 bases outside the gene matches. The same data also contributed to another study, on T cells in Graves' hyperthyroidism and ophthalmopathy.

The rearrangement joins TRBV5-1 to TRBJ2-1; 15 positions match TRBD2. The TCR originated in a man aged 25-45 years with Graves disease. The material was peripheral blood mononuclear cells (PBMCs), obtained at new diagnosis, from a patient treated with antithyroid drugs. CDR3 sequence (DNA): TGCGCCAGCAGCCCGGGACTAGCGGGAGGCGGCTATGAGCAGTTCTTC. Protein sequence: CASSPGLAGGGYEQFF.